The rows below give T cell receptor beta chains drawn from one sample of a study of blood T cells in healthy people across ages. One entry per CDR3 protein, called by TCRdb with MiXCR from the 5' RACE reads. The repertoire holds roughly 1,100,000 distinct CDR3 sequences, with 25% as singletons. Separately, the same data were catalogued under a study of T cells of mothers and their children.

Sample: blood. Receptors originate from a girl under 10 years old in good health. The CDR3 runs from the conserved cysteine through the conserved F or W. D genes are given only for firm matches. Size is stated for part of the rows, as once, few or many counts, or as a class when the clone is expanded.

j_gene	abundance	d_gene	v_gene	CDR3nt	CDR3aa
TRBJ2-1	few	NA	TRBV28	TGTGCCAGCAGCCCGACCTGGACGCATCAGGCTGAGCAGTTCTTC	CASSPTWTHQAEQFF
TRBJ2-5	NA	NA	TRBV29-1	TGCAGCGTTGAATTCATTGGTAGGGCGTCGGAGACCCAGTACTTC	CSVEFIGRASETQYF
TRBJ2-6	NA	NA	TRBV28	TGTGCCAGCGGAGAGGGGGTAATTGGGGCCAACGTCCTGACTTTC	CASGEGVIGANVLTF
TRBJ2-1	few	NA	TRBV9	TGTGCCAGCAGCCCTCAAGGGGCCCAGCAGTTCTTC	CASSPQGAQQFF
TRBJ2-1	many	NA	TRBV29-1	TGCAGCGTTGACCCCGATCCCTACAATGAGCAGTTCTTC	CSVDPDPYNEQFF
TRBJ2-3	NA	NA	TRBV7-9	TGTGCCAGCAGCTTAATTTCACTAGATACGCAGTATTTT	CASSLISLDTQYF
TRBJ2-4	few	NA	TRBV12-3/TRBV12-4	TGTGCCAGCAGCCGAGGACTGACCCTAGCCAAAAACATTCAGTACTTC	CASSRGLTLAKNIQYF
TRBJ2-5	NA	NA	TRBV21-1	TGTGCCAGCAGCAAAGGTTGGTCCGAGTACTTC	CASSKGWSEYF
TRBJ2-7	NA	TRBD2	TRBV28	TGTGCCAGCAGTTTTCTCAGACTAGCGGATTACGAGCAGTACTTC	CASSFLRLADYEQYF
TRBJ2-5	few	NA	TRBV7-9	TGTGCCAGCAGCCTTGACAAGACCCAGTACTTC	CASSLDKTQYF
TRBJ2-7	few	NA	TRBV3-1	TGTGCCAGCAGCCAACTAGGGGGGGGACAGGTGGTCTACGAGCAGTACTTC	CASSQLGGGQVVYEQYF
TRBJ1-5	NA	NA	TRBV9	TGTGCCAGCAGCGTAGGAGGTTATAGCAATCACCCCCAGCATTTT	CASSVGGYSNHPQHF
TRBJ2-1	few	TRBD1	TRBV6-4	TGTGCCAGCAGTGACTCAACAGGGGGCCGGAATGAGCAGTTCTTC	CASSDSTGGRNEQFF
TRBJ2-7	NA	NA	TRBV6-5	TGTGCCAGCAGTTACGATCCCGAGGGTGGATCCTACGAGCAGTACTTC	CASSYDPEGGSYEQYF
TRBJ1-6	NA	TRBD1	TRBV6-1	TGTGCCAGCACTAGGGACAGGGATAATTCACCCCTCCACTTT	CASTRDRDNSPLHF
TRBJ2-1	few	NA	TRBV12-5	TGTGCTAGTGGTGACAACAGAGACAATGAGCAGTTCTTC	CASGDNRDNEQFF
TRBJ2-7	NA	TRBD1	TRBV6-5	TGTGCCAGCAGCAAAGCCCGGGACAGGGCCTACGAGCAGTACTTC	CASSKARDRAYEQYF
TRBJ2-7	NA	NA	TRBV20-1	TGCAGTGCTAGAGATCTGCAGAGAAGCTCCTACGAGCAGTACTTC	CSARDLQRSSYEQYF
TRBJ2-5	few	NA	TRBV28	TGTGCCAGCAATACCTTATCTAGCTATGGCGTGGAGACCCAGTACTTC	CASNTLSSYGVETQYF
TRBJ2-2	few	NA	TRBV12-3/TRBV12-4	TGTGCCAGCAGTTTCAATAACACCGGGGAGCTGTTTTTT	CASSFNNTGELFF
TRBJ2-1	NA	TRBD2	TRBV24-1	TGTGCCACCAGTTCCGCAATCCTGACTAGCGGAGGGCCCAACAATGAGCAGTTCTTC	CATSSAILTSGGPNNEQFF
TRBJ2-2	NA	NA	TRBV4-3	TGCGCCAGCAGCCAAGACAGGGTGAACACCGGGGAGCTGTTTTTT	CASSQDRVNTGELFF
TRBJ2-2	NA	NA	TRBV28	TGTGCCAGCAGTGGTGGAGAAAAACGGGAGCTGTTTTTT	CASSGGEKRELFF
TRBJ1-2	few	NA	TRBV7-9	TGTGCCAGCACCAGTGGGGTCGGGATCTATGGCTACACCTTC	CASTSGVGIYGYTF
TRBJ1-2	NA	TRBD1	TRBV4-1	TGCGCCAGCAGCCACCGGGACAGGGTGAATGGCTACACCTTC	CASSHRDRVNGYTF
TRBJ1-1	NA	NA	TRBV10-3	TGTGCCATCAGTGAGTCGTCACAGGGTTTAGCAACTGAAGCTTTCTTT	CAISESSQGLATEAFF
TRBJ2-1	few	NA	TRBV29-1	TGCAGCGTTGCCGAACGCTGGGGCGAGATCCACAATGAGCAGTTCTTC	CSVAERWGEIHNEQFF
TRBJ2-5	NA	NA	TRBV29-1	TGCAGCGTTGAAGACTGGCGGGAGACCCAGTACTTC	CSVEDWRETQYF
TRBJ2-7	NA	NA	TRBV4-3	TGCGCCAGCAGCCAGAGCGCCGGGGGTACCTACGAGCAGTACTTC	CASSQSAGGTYEQYF
TRBJ2-7	NA	NA	TRBV25-1	TGTGCCAGCAGTGAGTCCGGACAGCCTGCCGCTCGGGAGCAGTACTTC	CASSESGQPAAREQYF
TRBJ2-5	NA	TRBD2	TRBV2	TGTGCCAGCAGTGTGAATAGCGGGATAATAGGAGAGACCCAGTACTTC	CASSVNSGIIGETQYF
TRBJ2-7	few	NA	TRBV2	TGTGCCAGTAGTGCGTTTGGAGGGGACCCAGAATTC	CASSAFGGDPEF
TRBJ2-5	NA	NA	TRBV20-1	TGCGGTGCTAGTCTGGGTATACAAGAGACCCAGTACTTC	CGASLGIQETQYF
TRBJ2-5	NA	NA	TRBV12-3/TRBV12-4	TGTGCCAGCAGTTTAGGACAGAGCCAGTACTTC	CASSLGQSQYF
TRBJ1-2	few	TRBD1	TRBV9	TGTGCCAGCAGCGTAGGACCGGGACAGTCCGTTTATGGCTACACCTTC	CASSVGPGQSVYGYTF
TRBJ2-2	NA	NA	TRBV4-3	TGCGCCAGCAGATGGGGGCAGGACACCGGGGAGCTGTTTTTT	CASRWGQDTGELFF
TRBJ2-1	few	NA	TRBV12-5	TGTGCTAGTGGTTTGGCCGGTGCCGCAGGTGGGCGGTTCTTC	CASGLAGAAGGRFF
TRBJ2-7	few	NA	TRBV7-2	TGTGCCAGCACCCGAGGGAGCGGCTCCTACGAGCAGTACTTC	CASTRGSGSYEQYF
TRBJ1-2	few	NA	TRBV7-9	TGTGCCAGCAGCTTAGAAAGCCGTTTCTATGGCTACACCTTC	CASSLESRFYGYTF
TRBJ1-2	NA	NA	TRBV7-2	TGTGCCAGCAGAGGCCGGGACCGGGGCTACACCTTC	CASRGRDRGYTF
TRBJ2-5	few	NA	TRBV11-2	TGTGCCAGCAGCTTAGTCGGGAGCGTGGAGACCCAGTACTTC	CASSLVGSVETQYF
TRBJ2-6	few	NA	TRBV6-5	TGTGCCAGCAGTCCGGGGAACTCTGGGGCCAACGTCCTGACTTTC	CASSPGNSGANVLTF
TRBJ2-3	few	TRBD1	TRBV20-1	TGCAGTGCTCTAGACAGGGTAACGGATACGCAGTATTTT	CSALDRVTDTQYF
TRBJ2-5	NA	NA	TRBV20-1	TGCAGTGCTAGGGGGCTAATGGAGACCCAGTACTTC	CSARGLMETQYF
TRBJ1-4	NA	TRBD1	TRBV6-5	TGTGCCAGCAGTTACTTGCGGGACAGGTACCTCATTAATGAAAAACTGTTTTTT	CASSYLRDRYLINEKLFF
TRBJ2-7	few	NA	TRBV3-1	TGTGCCAGCAGCCAAGTCCCAGGGTACTCCTACGAGCAGTACTTC	CASSQVPGYSYEQYF
TRBJ2-1	few	TRBD1	TRBV24-1	TGTGCCACCAGTGTCCCGGGACAGATCAATGAGCAGTTCTTC	CATSVPGQINEQFF
TRBJ2-7	NA	TRBD1	TRBV5-6	TGTGCCAGCAGCTTGTATCGGGACAGCTACGAGCAGTACTTC	CASSLYRDSYEQYF
TRBJ2-2	few	NA	TRBV3-1	TGTGCCAGCAGCCAAGGACCGGGTTACGGGGAGCTGTTTTTT	CASSQGPGYGELFF
TRBJ2-5	few	NA	TRBV5-1	TGCGCCAGCAGCTGGGTCGTTCAAGGGACAAAAGAGACCCAGTACTTC	CASSWVVQGTKETQYF
TRBJ2-6	NA	NA	TRBV5-6	TGTGCCAGCAGCTTGGACGACATGCGGTACGGGGCCAACGTCCTGACTTTC	CASSLDDMRYGANVLTF
TRBJ2-7	NA	NA	TRBV7-2	TGTGCCAGCAGCCCAGTGGCGTACACCTCCTACGAGCAGTACTTC	CASSPVAYTSYEQYF